This T cell receptor beta chain was retrieved from a study of human T cells and chemical hapten exposure. The germline V gene has CDR1 SQVTM and CDR2 ANQGSEA. V lost 6 bases and J 2 bases, leaving 14 bases between the germline ends. The CDR3 covers 13 residues. This clonotype has a count of ten or more. In TCRdb, the RACE reads were re-called with MiXCR into one record per CDR3 protein. This table has about 49,000 distinct CDR3 sequences, 9.3% appearing once. The sample's time point: patch test 1, 2 weeks after DPC sensitization. Treatment described: therapeutic diphenylcyclopropenone sensitization with weekly scalp DPC. Venepuncture was done earlier than the placement of each patch test.

This chain connects TRBV29-1 to TRBJ2-7, with D perhaps matching TRBD2 (5 bases). The sequence derives from a woman between 45 and 65 years old with alopecia areata. Some clones in this sample may be carry-over from other donors' samples. Sequenced here: whole blood, sampled in connection with sensitization to the hapten diphenylcyclopropenone (DPC). The CDR3 is CSVGKDGAYEQYF. CDR3 nucleotide sequence: TGCAGCGTCGGGAAGGACGGAGCCTACGAGCAGTACTTC.